This is a list of T cell receptor beta chains from one sample in a study of cytomegalovirus exposure and HLA in healthy donors. The protocol was immunoSEQ multiplex PCR, while the TCRdb copy is restricted to in-frame clones and leaves out a portion. The table records roughly 330,000 clones, approximately 86% of them present only once. The sample consisted of PBMCs. Receptor source: a woman aged 30 to 39 in good health and CMV-seropositive. Both conserved end residues are part of each CDR3. The D gene is left open where the match is weak. Not every row has a clone size; where given, it reads once, few, many or a size class.

- | TRBJ2-7 | - | TRBV29-1 | CSVVVPGTYEQYF | TGCAGCGTTGTTGTTCCAGGGACCTACGAGCAGTACTTC
- | TRBJ2-3 | - | TRBV19 | CASSEQGRTDTQYF | TGTGCCAGTAGTGAGCAGGGGAGGACAGATACGCAGTATTTT
- | TRBJ2-2 | TRBD2 | TRBV15 | CATSRVGGTQSYGELFF | TGTGCCACCAGCAGAGTGGGGGGGACTCAGTCGTACGGGGAGCTGTTTTTT
- | TRBJ1-4 | - | TRBV28 | CASSFQGGEKLFF | TGTGCCAGCAGTTTCCAGGGTGGAGAAAAACTGTTTTTT
- | TRBJ2-7 | - | TRBV19 | CASSASTGLEQYF | TGTGCCAGTAGTGCGTCAACAGGGCTCGAGCAGTACTTC
few | TRBJ1-2 | - | TRBV7-6 | CASSLLQGSNYGYTF | TGTGCCAGCAGCTTACTCCAGGGGTCTAACTATGGCTACACCTTC
- | TRBJ1-2 | TRBD1 | TRBV6-5 | CASSYSPTGGDFDTF | TGTGCCAGCAGTTACTCGCCGACAGGGGGCGATTTCGACACCTTC
once | TRBJ2-7 | TRBD1 | TRBV6-5 | CASSLRTGDEQYF | TGTGCCAGCAGTTTAAGGACAGGAGACGAGCAGTACTTC
- | TRBJ2-3 | TRBD1 | TRBV29-1 | CSVDPGQGASDTQYF | TGCAGCGTTGACCCGGGACAGGGGGCTTCAGATACGCAGTATTTT
- | TRBJ2-7 | TRBD2 | TRBV5-1 | CASAGTNYEQYF | TGCGCCAGCGCGGGGACTAATTACGAGCAGTACTTC
- | TRBJ1-5 | TRBD1 | TRBV7-3 | CASSLKPAETTGVGYSNQPQHF | TGTGCCAGCAGCTTAAAGCCCGCGGAAACTACAGGGGTGGGGTATAGCAATCAGCCCCAGCATTTT
- | TRBJ2-2 | TRBD2 | TRBV19 | CASGITSGDGELFF | TGTGCCAGTGGGATAACTAGCGGGGATGGGGAGCTGTTTTTT
- | TRBJ2-2 | TRBD1 | TRBV5-4 | CASSLAGTGFTGELFF | TGTGCCAGCAGCTTGGCCGGGACAGGGTTCACCGGGGAGCTGTTTTTT
- | TRBJ2-1 | TRBD1 | TRBV27 | CASSSGQNYNEQFF | TGTGCCAGCAGTTCGGGACAGAATTACAATGAGCAGTTCTTC
- | TRBJ2-7 | - | TRBV30 | CAWSRGRGYEQYF | TGTGCCTGGAGTCGGGGCCGGGGGTACGAGCAGTACTTC
- | TRBJ1-1 | - | TRBV6-5 | CASSYSTETEAFF | TGTGCCAGCAGTTACTCGACCGAGACTGAAGCTTTCTTT
- | TRBJ2-7 | TRBD2 | TRBV27 | CASSSLGLDRYEQYF | TGTGCCAGCAGTTCTCTCGGACTAGATCGGTACGAGCAGTACTTC
- | TRBJ2-7 | - | TRBV4-3 | CASSQDPLGLAHF | TGCGCCAGCAGCCAAGACCCGCTCGGACTTGCGCACTTC
- | TRBJ2-2 | TRBD2 | TRBV4-1 | CASSQDIAGGAGELFF | TGCGCCAGCAGCCAAGATATAGCGGGGGGAGCCGGGGAGCTGTTTTTT
few | TRBJ1-2 | - | TRBV9 | CASSVGLAGNYGYTF | TGTGCCAGCAGCGTAGGGTTGGCAGGCAACTATGGCTACACCTTC
once | TRBJ2-3 | TRBD2 | TRBV2 | CASSPGRTSGYTDTQYF | TGTGCCAGCAGTCCCGGGCGGACTAGCGGCTACACAGATACGCAGTATTTT
- | TRBJ1-4 | - | TRBV27 | CASSWDRGGNEKLFF | TGTGCCAGCAGTTGGGATAGAGGGGGTAATGAAAAACTGTTTTTT
- | TRBJ1-2 | TRBD1 | TRBV19 | CASNSPAGGVYGYTF | TGTGCCAGTAACTCTCCGGCAGGGGGAGTCTATGGCTACACCTTC
once | TRBJ1-2 | - | TRBV6-6 | CASSPNNHGYTF | TGTGCCAGCAGTCCCAATAATCACGGCTACACCTTC
- | TRBJ1-1 | - | TRBV25-1 | CASTHAVGVNTEAFF | TGTGCCAGCACCCACGCAGTGGGGGTGAACACTGAAGCTTTCTTT
- | TRBJ2-7 | - | TRBV28 | CASRPGPSSSYEQYF | TGTGCCAGCAGGCCCGGACCCAGCAGCTCCTACGAGCAGTACTTC
- | TRBJ2-7 | - | TRBV9 | CASSVDQVSYEQYF | TGTGCCAGCAGCGTAGACCAGGTCTCCTACGAGCAGTACTTC
- | TRBJ1-2 | - | TRBV4-1 | CASSQGYSENYGYTF | TGCGCCAGCAGCCAAGGATACAGCGAGAACTATGGCTACACCTTC
once | TRBJ1-3 | - | TRBV5-1 | CASSLSTRGIGNTIYF | TGCGCCAGCAGCTTGAGTACAAGGGGGATTGGAAACACCATATATTTT
- | TRBJ2-3 | TRBD2 | TRBV2 | CASTQGLAGGLGDTQYF | TGTGCCAGCACCCAGGGACTAGCGGGGGGGCTGGGAGATACGCAGTATTTT
- | TRBJ2-1 | - | TRBV18 | CASATRQSNGDEQFF | TGTGCCAGCGCGACAAGACAGAGCAATGGGGATGAGCAGTTCTTC
- | TRBJ1-4 | - | TRBV6-5 | CASSYDQGSEKLFF | TGTGCCAGCAGCTACGATCAGGGTAGTGAAAAACTGTTTTTT
- | TRBJ2-7 | - | TRBV29-1 | CSVQLPITKVGEQYF | TGCAGCGTCCAACTCCCGATTACGAAGGTCGGCGAGCAGTACTTC
- | TRBJ2-1 | - | TRBV6-6 | CASSYSQARPEQFF | TGTGCCAGCAGTTATTCACAGGCTCGCCCGGAGCAGTTCTTC
- | TRBJ2-1 | TRBD2 | TRBV5-1 | CASSGPGLAGGNEQFF | TGCGCCAGCAGCGGGCCAGGGCTAGCGGGAGGCAATGAGCAGTTCTTC
- | TRBJ1-1 | - | TRBV28 | CASSFAHSVPNTEAFF | TGTGCCAGCAGTTTTGCTCATTCCGTTCCGAACACTGAAGCTTTCTTT
- | TRBJ2-7 | - | TRBV27 | CASSSNTGLPRGSVYEQYF | TGTGCCAGCAGTTCAAATACGGGACTTCCCCGGGGTAGCGTCTACGAGCAGTACTTC
- | TRBJ2-1 | - | TRBV30 | CAWSKLRGLSGNEQFF | TGTGCCTGGAGTAAATTGAGGGGGTTATCGGGGAATGAGCAGTTCTTC
few | TRBJ1-5 | TRBD1 | TRBV5-8 | CASSFTGGSNQPQHF | TGTGCCAGCAGCTTTACAGGGGGCAGCAATCAGCCCCAGCATTTT
- | TRBJ2-2 | TRBD1 | TRBV27 | CASVRQGNTGELFF | TGTGCCAGCGTTCGACAGGGGAACACCGGGGAGCTGTTTTTT
once | TRBJ2-1 | - | TRBV11-2 | CASPPGPAKVDEQFF | TGTGCCAGCCCCCCGGGGCCCGCCAAGGTGGATGAGCAGTTCTTC
once | TRBJ1-6 | - | TRBV28 | CASSVGSSYNSPLHF | TGTGCCAGCAGTGTAGGGAGCTCCTATAATTCACCCCTCCACTTT
- | TRBJ2-7 | - | TRBV25-1 | CASSELGSNYEQYF | TGTGCCAGCAGTGAATTAGGCAGCAACTACGAGCAGTACTTC
- | TRBJ2-2 | - | TRBV11-3 | CASSSQGGELFF | TGTGCCAGCAGCTCCCAGGGCGGGGAGCTGTTTTTT
- | TRBJ1-2 | TRBD1 | TRBV2 | CASRGTPGQVSTGSYGYTF | TGTGCCAGCAGGGGTACCCCGGGACAGGTGTCCACTGGAAGCTATGGCTACACCTTC
few | TRBJ2-5 | - | TRBV7-9 | CASSSLGGQTQYF | TGTGCCAGCAGCTCCCTCGGGGGTCAGACCCAGTACTTC
- | TRBJ2-3 | - | TRBV7-3 | CASSPSGRADTQYF | TGTGCCAGCAGCCCCTCCGGCAGGGCAGATACGCAGTATTTT
- | TRBJ2-3 | - | TRBV4-2 | CASSQAETITDTQYF | TGTGCCAGCAGCCAAGCTGAGACTATCACAGATACGCAGTATTTT
- | TRBJ1-5 | - | TRBV6-5 | CASKRSQDSNQPQHF | TGTGCCAGCAAGAGGAGCCAAGATAGCAATCAGCCCCAGCATTTT
- | TRBJ2-3 | TRBD2 | TRBV4-3 | CASSQDPTSGGANTQYF | TGCGCCAGCAGCCAAGATCCGACTAGCGGGGGGGCGAATACGCAGTATTTT
- | TRBJ2-1 | - | TRBV5-8 | CASSRYNEQFF | TGTGCCAGCAGCAGATACAATGAGCAGTTCTTC
- | TRBJ2-2 | TRBD1 | TRBV30 | CAWGEQGAFGELFF | TGTGCCTGGGGGGAACAGGGGGCGTTCGGGGAGCTGTTTTTT
- | TRBJ2-7 | TRBD2 | TRBV18 | CASSRTSGTSYEQYF | TGTGCCAGCTCGCGGACTAGCGGTACGTCCTACGAGCAGTACTTC
- | TRBJ2-7 | - | TRBV27 | CASNPGRNHYEQYF | TGTGCCAGCAACCCGGGACGGAATCATTACGAGCAGTACTTC
once | TRBJ2-7 | TRBD1 | TRBV13 | CASSTTGTGEYEQYF | TGTGCCAGCAGCACTACCGGGACAGGGGAATACGAGCAGTACTTC
- | TRBJ1-1 | - | TRBV6-9 | CASSYDRRATEAFF | TGTGCCAGCAGTTATGACAGGAGGGCCACTGAAGCTTTCTTT
once | TRBJ2-7 | - | TRBV18 | CASSPESYEQYF | TGTGCCAGCTCGCCCGAATCCTACGAGCAGTACTTC
- | TRBJ2-7 | - | TRBV9 | CASSVAGEAYEQYF | TGTGCCAGCAGCGTAGCAGGAGAAGCCTACGAGCAGTACTTC
- | TRBJ2-1 | - | TRBV7-9 | CASSLASLEQFF | TGTGCCAGCAGCTTAGCCAGTTTGGAGCAGTTCTTC
- | TRBJ1-2 | - | TRBV7-9 | CASSFFPGGYTF | TGTGCCAGCAGCTTTTTTCCAGGAGGCTACACCTTC